This T cell receptor (beta chain) is from a study of cytomegalovirus exposure and HLA in healthy donors (dated by TCRdb to the late 2010s). As for the study more broadly: According to an earlier analysis of several hundred of the donors, some 180 million T cells yielded 90 million to 130 million unique TCR beta sequences and less than 300 Gb of sequence data. An early release covering roughly 640 HLA-typed donors comprised 250 to 350 gigabases of sequencing data and around 80 million unique TCR sequences. Of the approximately 400 genotyped donors, 81% were placed in the genetic ancestry cluster associated with self-reported Caucasian donors. The study aimed to test whether signatures of past pathogen exposure could be identified by cataloging public T cell receptors. The T cell repertoires of around 670 subjects were profiled by immunosequencing and related to cytomegalovirus serostatus. In addition to the first cohort of 666 subjects, a separate validation cohort of 100 to 150 different subjects was used. The study combined high-throughput TCR immunosequencing, statistical association of individual TCRs with disease status, and machine learning to predict cytomegalovirus infection status. A later analysis re-analyzed previously published TCR beta repertoires from roughly 600 donors and added high-resolution HLA genotyping to study TCR occurrence patterns. The later analysis used no new phenotypic data to find candidate immune exposures, relying instead on TCR beta sequences and their occurrence across donors. An earlier analysis of around 580 of the donors used high-throughput TCR beta sequencing to judge whether each TCR beta V gene segment behaved as functional or pseudogenic. Donor age, sex, ethnicity and CMV serostatus were compiled alongside the repertoire data. Genome-wide SNP genotypes for about 55% of the 666 donors were used in a later genetic analysis, which treated that subset as a discovery cohort. Every discovery cohort repertoire had been produced on one sequencing platform. HLA typing included class I and class II loci at four-digit resolution. Typing coverage differed by locus: A, B, C, DRB1 and DQB1 were typed in roughly 629-630 donors, DQA1 in 500 to 550, DPA1 in nearly 610, and DPB1 in just under 490. About 5 DR-DQ haplotypes were handled as single units for association and clustering, since linkage in the cohort was strong. On average, roughly 250,000 unique TCR beta nucleotide sequences were sequenced per donor among a few hundred genotyped donors of the cohort, with 15% to 20% of those sequences being non-productive. General conclusions and limits of the study: According to a later analysis, TCR association rates differed among HLA loci, with DRB1 alleles showing the most associated TCRs and HLA-C alleles showing the fewest. A later analysis reported that several top co-occurrence clusters appeared linked to parvovirus B19, influenza, CMV and Epstein-Barr virus. Specific HLA alleles were associated with around 18,000 TCR beta sequences at a false discovery rate of 0.05 in a later analysis. Across donors, most TCR sequences were observed very rarely, whereas some public TCRs were present in many individuals. Compared with equally common non-associated chains, HLA-associated TCR beta chains in a later analysis were more clonally expanded and had lower generation probabilities. Because HLA typing was missing for some donors at each locus, association tests included only the typed subset. Broadly in line with IMGT annotations, most TCR beta V segments showed up in productive rearrangements about 90% or about 30% of the time in an earlier analysis of 587 of the donors. Sequencing depth was assumed to be roughly uniform across donors in the presence/absence analyses, though that assumption may not hold. Because counts were too low, 15 to 20 rarely observed V segments, including chromosome 9 orphons, were left out of the earlier analysis of 587 of the donors. Correlated functional status among segregating V segments might be attributable to linkage disequilibrium, but an unknown experimental factor could not be ruled out. V-gene and J-gene trimming of TCR beta chains was associated with a missense DCLRE1C variant in a later genetic analysis, and the association was replicated in an independent cohort. A cluster of highly shared sequence variants was judged likely to represent a technical artifact of the sequencing pipeline. The authors suggested that the approach could potentially be generalized to other disease states and immunological phenotypes. When HLA alleles, especially DR and DQ, strongly co-occurred, TCR associations were difficult to assign to individual alleles. For the cohort, immune exposure information was limited to CMV serostatus. A further reported finding was that TCR beta sequences accurately predicted the HLA-A and HLA-B alleles for most subjects in the first cohort. Most CMV-associated TCR beta chains appeared to be HLA-restricted in a later analysis, and the HLA associations seemed to be driven largely by CMV exposure. A later genetic analysis reported fewer N-insertions in productive TCRs among donors in an Asian-associated ancestry cluster than the roughly 700-donor mean. The study listed approximately 160 TCR beta chains as associated with cytomegalovirus. The classifier was reported to diagnose cytomegalovirus status with high specificity and sensitivity in both the original cohort and the validation cohort. This cohort had only TCR beta chains sequenced, and the lack of alpha or paired-chain data limited which features could be detected. A few of the identified cytomegalovirus-associated TCR beta chains were confirmed in vitro to be specific for cytomegalovirus antigens. The 87-base-pair reads could not distinguish some IMGT-functional V segments, including TRBV6-2 and TRBV6-3, so those segments were excluded.

The library was prepared using the immunoSEQ multiplex PCR assay. For the multiplex PCR, a mixture combining 60 forward primers for TCR Vbeta segments and 13 reverse primers for TCR Jbeta segments was used. The CDR3 region of rearranged TCR beta genes was amplified from genomic DNA with a multiplex PCR assay. On the Illumina HiSeq System, the amplified TCR beta libraries were sequenced as 87-base-pair reads. Turning to the authors' computational methods: A later analysis tallied 75 million to 95 million unique TCR beta chains across the 666 repertoires, and 10 million to 11 million of those chains were shared by two or more donors. To remove PCR and sequencing errors, raw reads were error-corrected and collapsed into unique sequences using a nearest-neighbor algorithm that merged closely related sequences. V, D and J gene segments were assigned by aligning CDR3 sequences to IMGT reference sequences. For a sequence to be retained, at least a six-nucleotide match to both a V gene segment and a J gene segment was required. A rearrangement counted as productive if the CDR3 had no stop codons and remained in frame with V and J, and every other rearrangement counted as non-productive. Following IMGT convention, CDR3 was defined as the stretch from the second conserved V-encoded cysteine to the conserved J-encoded phenylalanine. The earlier analysis of 587 of the donors excluded any sequence lacking an unambiguous match to a single V gene segment. An earlier analysis of 587 of the donors called V segments functional above 56.7% productive rearrangements and segregating when the between-donor standard deviation exceeded 5%. A statistical classification framework was built for diagnosing cytomegalovirus status from the catalog of TCR beta chain sequences. A later analysis assigned V and J genes by comparing TCR nucleotide sequences with IMGT/GENE-DB human TR gene sequences. In a later analysis, CDR3 sequences and most-parsimonious VDJ recombination scenarios were assigned using the TCRdist pipeline. In a later analysis, each TCR beta chain was defined by its CDR3 amino acid sequence together with its V-gene family, and reads lacking a unique V-gene family were excluded. To address suspected cross-contamination and a sequencing artifact, a later analysis removed around 590 highly shared, low-generation-probability nucleotide sequences. In a later analysis, a clonal expansion index was calculated for each public chain from normalized within-repertoire ranks of inferred template counts. In a later analysis, generation probabilities were computed using a VDJ recombination model fitted to out-of-frame rearrangements, and the results were checked against IGoR. Hypergeometric tests were used in a later analysis to score TCR-TCR, TCR-HLA and TCR-CMV co-occurrence, with a repertoire-size bias correction applied to the TCR pairs. In a later analysis, false discovery rates were estimated by permuting HLA or CMV assignments 20 times. In a later analysis, co-occurring TCRs were grouped with DBSCAN, and TCRdist sequence similarity was added when clustering was performed within HLA-allele-positive subsets. Repertoires with fewer than 30,000 or more than 120,000 public chains were left out of co-occurrence clustering, as were about five repertoires with anomalous nucleotide sharing. This is the immuneACCESS table as TCRdb keeps it, with only in-frame sequences that have V and J called. A part of the clones is gone; compared with another copy, unresolved V genes explain less than half, and the rest is unexplained. V and J calls and clone size follow that table, whereas D and trimming were derived from the DNA. In all, the sample holds 200,000 to 250,000 clones, and about 79% of those were seen once. Under 2% of the sample lies in the top ten.

As concerns this clone: No cognate antigen has been identified for it. Per-nucleotide qualities are absent, and no much larger clonotype sits a single base away.

The cohort comprised 710 or so healthy bone marrow donors. Cohort members were all nominally healthy when sampled, although unrecorded immune exposures were likely present. The donor tested CMV seronegative, placing the donor among the roughly 400 seronegative members of the cohort. Each donor provided a peripheral blood sample, and peripheral blood mononuclear cells were used for TCR beta sequencing. Genomic DNA extraction from the blood cell samples was performed with the Qiagen DNeasy Blood Extraction Kit. V and J are trimmed by 2 bases and 5 bases, and the gene matches miss 8 bases of the junction. As encoded in the germline V gene (reference sequence), CDR1 is GTSNPN while CDR2 is SVGIG. The CDR3 covers 15 residues, taking in both the cysteine and the phenylalanine. The sequence is cut down to CDR3 DNA, 45 bases in frame from base 1.

The chain is made from TRBV30 and TRBJ2-3; 9 junctional bases match TRBD2. The TCR comes from a man younger than 35 in good health and CMV-seronegative. Source material: PBMCs. Read as DNA, the sequence is TGTGCCTGGAGTTTAGCGGGGGTACGTGTAGATACGCAGTATTTT. It translates to CAWSLAGVRVDTQYF.